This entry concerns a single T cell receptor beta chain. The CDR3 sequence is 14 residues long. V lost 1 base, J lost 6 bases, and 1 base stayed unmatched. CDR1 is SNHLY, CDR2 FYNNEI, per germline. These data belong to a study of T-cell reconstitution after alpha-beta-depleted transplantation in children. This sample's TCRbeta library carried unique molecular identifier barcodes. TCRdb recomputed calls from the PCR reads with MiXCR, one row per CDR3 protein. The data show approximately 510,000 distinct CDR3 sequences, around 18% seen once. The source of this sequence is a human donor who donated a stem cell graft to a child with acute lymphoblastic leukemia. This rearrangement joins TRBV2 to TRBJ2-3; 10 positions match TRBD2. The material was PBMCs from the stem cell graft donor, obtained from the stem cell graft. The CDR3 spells CASSEGSGRDTQYF. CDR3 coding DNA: TGTGCCAGCAGTGAAGGTAGCGGGAGGGATACGCAGTATTTT.